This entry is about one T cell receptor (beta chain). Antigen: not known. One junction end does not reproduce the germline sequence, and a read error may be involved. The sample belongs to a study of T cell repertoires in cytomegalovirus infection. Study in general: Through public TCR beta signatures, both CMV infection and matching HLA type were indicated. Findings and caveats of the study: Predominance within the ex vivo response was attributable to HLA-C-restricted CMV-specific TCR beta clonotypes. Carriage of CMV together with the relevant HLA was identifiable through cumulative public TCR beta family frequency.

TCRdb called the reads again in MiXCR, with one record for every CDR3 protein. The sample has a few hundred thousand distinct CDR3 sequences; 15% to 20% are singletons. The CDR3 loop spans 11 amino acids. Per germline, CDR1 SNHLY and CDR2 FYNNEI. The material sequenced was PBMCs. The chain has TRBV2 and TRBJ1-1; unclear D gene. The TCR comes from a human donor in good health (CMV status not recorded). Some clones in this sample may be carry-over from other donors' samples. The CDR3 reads CASRYDTVAFF. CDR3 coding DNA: TGTGCCAGCCGCTATGACACTGTAGCTTTCTTT.